A selection of T cell receptor beta chains follows, all from one sample in a study of shared clonotypes between healthy human individuals. This table comes from immunoSEQ multiplex PCR, and its TCRdb copy is limited to in-frame clones, with some not included. The sample has about 2 million clones, roughly 94% seen once. Material: naive CD4+ T cells sorted from blood. These receptor sequences come from a man aged 18 to 30 in good health. CDR3s include the opening cysteine and the closing phenylalanine or tryptophan. A D gene is named only where the DNA matches it firmly. A clone size is listed for some rows: how often the clone was seen (once, few, many), or a class if it is expanded.

cdr3_aa cdr3_nt j_call clone_size d_call v_call
CASSLRGAGTSYNEQFF TGTGCCAGCAGTTTAAGGGGGGCAGGGACCTCCTACAATGAGCAGTTCTTC TRBJ2-1 once - TRBV28
CASRYLGRGLLTEESMNTEAFF TGCGCCAGCCGCTACCTCGGCAGGGGGCTCTTGACGGAAGAATCAATGAACACTGAAGCTTTCTTT TRBJ1-1 - TRBD1 TRBV5-1
CASSLVVGTRNQPQHF TGTGCCAGCAGCTTAGTGGTTGGGACCCGCAATCAGCCCCAGCATTTT TRBJ1-5 - - TRBV7-2
CASSYSLSSYNSPLHF TGTGCCAGCAGTTACTCGCTTAGCTCCTATAATTCACCCCTCCACTTT TRBJ1-6 - - TRBV6-5
CASSLGWSFVVGYTF TGTGCCAGCAGCTTGGGTTGGAGCTTTGTTGTTGGCTACACCTTC TRBJ1-2 - - TRBV5-8
CASSSGAGGSGNTIYF TGCGCCAGCAGCTCGGGTGCCGGGGGCTCTGGAAACACCATATATTTT TRBJ1-3 - - TRBV5-1
CASSEGGLASPLHF TGTGCCAGCAGCGAAGGGGGGCTGGCTTCACCCCTCCACTTT TRBJ1-6 - - TRBV9
CASRDRRDSPLHF TGTGCCAGCAGGGACAGGCGCGATTCACCCCTCCACTTT TRBJ1-6 few TRBD1 TRBV2
CASLSGRASYNEQFF TGCGCCAGCCTGAGCGGGAGGGCCTCCTACAATGAGCAGTTCTTC TRBJ2-1 - TRBD2 TRBV10-2
CASSLLTSAEQYF TGTGCCAGCAGCTTACTGACTAGCGCCGAGCAGTACTTC TRBJ2-7 - TRBD2 TRBV11-2
CASRLTQTDIQYF TGTGCCAGCAGATTGACGCAGACAGACATTCAGTACTTC TRBJ2-4 - - TRBV6-6
CASSPLTDRSPLHF TGTGCCAGCAGTCCCTTGACAGATCGGTCACCCCTCCACTTT TRBJ1-6 - - TRBV6-6
CASSEFTTTDTQYF TGCGCCAGCAGTGAGTTTACTACAACAGATACGCAGTATTTT TRBJ2-3 - - TRBV10-1
CASSLGSASGNTIYF TGCGCCAGCAGCTTGGGGTCAGCCTCTGGAAACACCATATATTTT TRBJ1-3 - - TRBV5-1
CASSTSGGRNTEAFF TGCGCCAGCAGCACCTCAGGTGGTCGGAACACTGAAGCTTTCTTT TRBJ1-1 - - TRBV5-1
CAGLWGTGELFF TGTGCCGGTCTATGGGGGACCGGGGAGCTGTTTTTT TRBJ2-2 - - TRBV30
CASSRQGTNTGELFF TGTGCCAGCAGCCGACAGGGGACGAACACCGGGGAGCTGTTTTTT TRBJ2-2 - TRBD1 TRBV6-1
CASSYSTVGSPLHF TGTGCCAGCAGTTACTCGACGGTGGGTTCACCCCTCCACTTT TRBJ1-6 once - TRBV6-6
CAWSSRGPTDTQYF TGTGCCTGGAGCTCCAGGGGTCCCACAGATACGCAGTATTTT TRBJ2-3 - - TRBV30
CASSPDNNQPQHF TGTGCCAGCTCACCGGACAACAATCAGCCCCAGCATTTT TRBJ1-5 few - TRBV18
CASSYQQGLNTEAFF TGTGCCAGCAGTTATCAACAGGGTTTGAACACTGAAGCTTTCTTT TRBJ1-1 - - TRBV6-6
CASSSGAPGQKLFF TGTGCCAGCAGCTCAGGGGCTCCGGGACAAAAACTGTTTTTT TRBJ1-4 - - TRBV5-6
CASSSGGYRTDTQYF TGTGCCAGCAGTAGCGGGGGGTATAGAACAGATACGCAGTATTTT TRBJ2-3 - TRBD2 TRBV2
CASSAGGKGEKLFF TGTGCCAGCAGCGCCGGGGGTAAGGGTGAAAAACTGTTTTTT TRBJ1-4 - - TRBV28
CASSLVAGGGQPQHF TGCGCCAGCAGCTTGGTTGCAGGGGGCGGTCAGCCCCAGCATTTT TRBJ1-5 - TRBD1 TRBV5-1
CASSPRQTLGYEQYF TGTGCCAGCAGCCCCCGACAGACTTTAGGCTACGAGCAGTACTTC TRBJ2-7 - - TRBV9
CASSETRVLGPQHF TGTGCCAGCAGTGAAACCAGGGTGTTGGGGCCCCAGCATTTT TRBJ1-5 - - TRBV6-4
CACGQEAFTGELFF TGTGCCTGTGGACAGGAGGCTTTCACCGGGGAGCTGTTTTTT TRBJ2-2 once TRBD1 TRBV30
CASSLAEVNTGELFF TGTGCCAGCAGTTTAGCGGAGGTGAACACCGGGGAGCTGTTTTTT TRBJ2-2 - - TRBV2